This T cell receptor beta chain was sequenced in a study of shared clonotypes between healthy human individuals. Study as a whole: For every donor, three CD4 naive, three CD4 memory, two CD8 naive and one CD8 memory plates were used. Notes on the study in general: In contrast to clonotypes shared by all four donors, non-shared clonotypes had lower generation probabilities.

Using immunoSEQ multiplex PCR, the repertoire was profiled, and TCRdb retains in-frame clones only, with some absent. The sample lists 660,000 or so clones, roughly 96% seen once, with 0.11% in the top ten. This clone was recorded once. As yet, its antigen is unknown. Trimming stripped 7 bases from V and 3 bases from J, with 13 bases between. The CDR3 spans 14 residues. Germline lookup yields CDR1 SGHTA and CDR2 FQGNSA. Naive CD8 cells lacked CD45RO and underwent positive selection for CCR7, leaving out terminally differentiated effector memory CD45RA+ cells. The clonotype comes from a woman younger than 45 in good health. Sample: naive CD8+ T cells sorted from blood. This chain joins TRBV7-2 and TRBJ2-1; possibly TRBD2 for D (5 bases). CDR3 DNA: TGTGCCAGCACGGGGATGGGCTTCTACAATGAGCAGTTCTTC. Amino acids: CASTGMGFYNEQFF.